Presented here are 14 T cell receptor beta chains from one specimen sequenced in a study of blood T cell repertoires in COVID-19. Sequenced by immunoSEQ multiplex PCR; TCRdb stores in-frame clones only, minus some. The sample records around 250,000 clones, around 80% being singletons. Sample: peripheral blood. The receptors stem from a woman aged 18-29 years with acute or convalescent COVID-19.

The J gene is TRBJ2-5, the V gene TRBV29-1; a possible D gene is TRBD2 (5 bases). This CDR3 contains 13 residues. The V end lost 5 bases, the J end lost 5 bases, and 15 bases lay between the germline ends. Germline-derived CDR1 and CDR2 are SQVTM and ANQGSEA. Here the CDR3 reads CSVQLWTGETQYF. In DNA, the CDR3 is TGCAGCGTTCAACTATGGACGGGGGAGACCCAGTACTTC.

V and J are TRBV6-2 or TRBV6-3 and TRBJ1-1, with D possibly matching TRBD1 (6 bases). The V end lost 4 bases, the J end lost 0 bases, and 9 bases lay between the germline ends. This CDR3 has 14 amino acids. The V gene's germline CDR1 is MNHEY and CDR2 SVGEGT. The chain's CDR3 is CASSLQGMNTEAFF. Here the CDR3 DNA reads TGTGCCAGCAGTTTACAGGGCATGAACACTGAAGCTTTCTTT.

V gene TRBV7-9 combines with J gene TRBJ2-7; 7 bases map to TRBD2. The germline V gene encodes CDR1 SEHNR and CDR2 FQNEAQ (reference sequence). Trimming cost V 0 bases and J 0 bases; bases outside gene matches: 2. This CDR3 has 15 residues. For the CDR3, the DNA is TGTGCCAGCAGCTTAGCCCTAGCGGCCTCCTACGAGCAGTACTTC. Protein sequence: CASSLALAASYEQYF.

The chain has TRBV20-1 and TRBJ1-1; D is unclear. The CDR3 is 14 residues long. From germline, CDR1 is DFQATT and CDR2 SNEGSKA (reference sequence). Deletions cut 3 bases from V and 7 bases from J, with 18 bases between. The CDR3 nucleotides are TGCAGTGCTAGTCGGGAAGTTGGAGGGTTTGAAGCTTTCTTT. The encoded protein is CSASREVGGFEAFF.

This clone showed up just once. The rearrangement links TRBV6-2 or TRBV6-3 to TRBJ2-7; 10 bases align to TRBD2. Trimming at V came to 2 bases and at J to 3 bases, leaving 10 bases not matched to a gene. Germline V lookup: CDR1 MNHEY, CDR2 SVGEGT. The CDR3 is made up of 17 amino acids. The CDR3 sequence is CASSYHPSGSALYEQYF. The CDR3 nucleotides are TGTGCCAGCAGTTACCACCCTAGCGGGAGTGCCCTCTACGAGCAGTACTTC.

The gene calls are TRBV7-3 and TRBJ2-1; D gene ambiguous. In germline, CDR1 is SGHTA, CDR2 FQGTGA. Trimming removed 5 bases from V and 5 bases from J, with 16 bases in between. CDR3 size: 15 residues. CDR3 in amino acids: CASSQIPRPDNEQFF. The CDR3 DNA follows: TGTGCCAGCAGCCAAATTCCGCGTCCCGACAATGAGCAGTTCTTC.

In this sample, this clone turned up once. The rearrangement links TRBV27 to TRBJ1-5; TRBD1 matches 11 bases. Per germline, CDR1 MNHEY and CDR2 SMNVEV (reference sequence). The ends lost 5 bases at V and 5 bases at J; junction bases unmatched: 8. This CDR3 spans 16 amino acids. This CDR3 reads CASSPGTGGRDQPQHF. The CDR3 coding sequence is TGTGCCAGCAGTCCTGGGACAGGGGGAAGGGATCAGCCCCAGCATTTT.

The chain recombines TRBV7-9 with TRBJ2-7; 11 positions agree with TRBD2. V lost 6 bases and J lost 0; bases outside the gene matches: 4. The CDR3 is made up of 15 amino acids. CDR1 SEHNR and CDR2 FQNEAQ come from the germline V gene (reference sequence). The DNA for the CDR3 is TGTGCCAGCAGACAGGGACTAGCGGACTCCTACGAGCAGTACTTC. Amino acid sequence: CASRQGLADSYEQYF.

The chain recombines TRBV18 with TRBJ1-6; 9 bases align to TRBD1. The germline V gene has CDR1 KGHSH and CDR2 LQKENI. V lost 0 bases to trimming and J lost 6 bases; unmatched junction nucleotides: 6. The CDR3 runs 17 residues. The CDR3 here is CASSPPNRDRANSPLHF. Here the CDR3 DNA reads TGTGCCAGCTCACCACCGAATAGGGACAGGGCTAATTCACCCCTCCACTTT.

The chain combines TRBV20-1 with TRBJ1-5; tentative D call: TRBD1 (6 bases). This CDR3 region has 13 residues. Germline CDR1 and CDR2: DFQATT and SNEGSKA (reference sequence). Trimming stripped 3 bases from V and 2 bases from J, with 8 bases between. The CDR3 nucleotides read TGCAGTGCTAGTCCAGGGGGCAATCAGCCCCAGCATTTT. Translating gives CSASPGGNQPQHF.

The rearrangement links TRBV18 to TRBJ1-4, with TRBD1 as a possible D gene (5 bases). CDR1 is KGHSH, CDR2 LQKENI, per germline. The CDR3 loop spans 15 amino acids. Trimming took off 2 bases at V and 8 bases at J, with 15 bases between the two ends. The CDR3 loop reads CASSPFDSAGEKLFF. CDR3 in DNA: TGTGCCAGCTCACCATTTGACAGCGCCGGCGAAAAACTGTTTTTT.

The chain has TRBV6-5 and TRBJ2-7; 11 nucleotides align to TRBD2. Germline loops: CDR1 MNHEY, CDR2 SVGAGI. Trimming cost V 10 bases and J 3 bases; bases outside gene matches: 2. This CDR3 contains 12 residues. For the CDR3, the DNA is TGTGCCATTCTAGCGGGAGGCTACGAGCAGTACTTC. It codes for CAILAGGYEQYF.

The chain uses TRBV27 and TRBJ2-3; D may be TRBD2 (6 bases). Germline CDR1 is MNHEY and CDR2 is SMNVEV (reference sequence). V was cut by 6 bases and J by 6 bases, with 16 bases left in between. The CDR3 runs to 14 residues. CDR3 protein: CASRATSWGDTQYF. The DNA for the CDR3 is TGTGCCAGCAGGGCAACTAGCTGGGGGGATACGCAGTATTTT.

The chain employs TRBV19 and TRBJ2-1; 7 bases align to TRBD2. The CDR3 has 15 amino acids. From germline, CDR1 is LNHDA and CDR2 SQIVND (reference sequence). Trimming cost V 1 base and J 2 bases; bases outside gene matches: 2. Written as DNA, the CDR3 is TGTGCCAGTAGTATAGGCGGGAGCACCTACAATGAGCAGTTCTTC. Its translation is CASSIGGSTYNEQFF.